This passage covers 25 T cell receptor beta chains from one sample sequenced in a study of cytomegalovirus exposure and HLA in healthy donors. Primers included in the PCR were 60 Vbeta and 13 Jbeta primers. Profiling relied on immunoSEQ multiplex PCR, and the TCRdb table lists in-frame clones only, not all of them. The sample contains under 200,000 clones, 79% of which appear only once. Sequenced sample: PBMCs. Every receptor here comes from a woman between 45 and 65 years old in good health and CMV-seronegative.

This clone was picked up a small number of times. V usage is TRBV27 and J usage is TRBJ2-7; possible D gene TRBD1, 5 bases. CDR1 and CDR2 from the germline V gene are MNHEY and SMNVEV (reference sequence). The CDR3 runs to 15 residues. V lost 6 bases and J lost 6, with 21 bases in between. CDR3 sequence (DNA): TGTGCCAGCAGCCACGGGCGAGGACAACGGAGCGAGCAGTACTTC. This sequence encodes CASSHGRGQRSEQYF.

The chain joins TRBV28 to TRBJ1-1; 7 bases align to TRBD1. Germline-derived CDR1 and CDR2 are MDHEN and SYDVKM. The length of the CDR3 is 13 residues. J was trimmed by 4 bases and V by 6 bases; bases with no gene match: 5. The CDR3 spells CASSNRGTTEAFF. The CDR3 nucleotides read TGTGCCAGCAGCAACAGGGGAACCACTGAAGCTTTCTTT.

The rearrangement links TRBV7-2 to TRBJ1-1; 8 nucleotides line up with TRBD1. CDR3 length equals 14 residues. Unmatched junction bases numbered 6, after V lost 4 bases and J lost 5 bases. CDR1 is SGHTA and CDR2 is FQGNSA in the germline V gene. The CDR3, as DNA: TGTGCCAGCAGCTCTCGGACAGGGCCGACTGAAGCTTTCTTT. This gives the protein CASSSRTGPTEAFF.

This clone came up a few times. The chain has TRBV28 and TRBJ2-5, with 9 bases lining up with TRBD2. The CDR3 runs 15 residues. The germline V gene has CDR1 MDHEN and CDR2 SYDVKM. V lost 11 bases and J lost 1; bases outside the gene matches: 11. The chain's CDR3 is CASGLAGRTQETQYF. DNA of the CDR3: TGTGCCTCAGGGCTAGCGGGGAGAACCCAAGAGACCCAGTACTTC. Variable domain in full (rest from reference TRBV28 and TRBJ2-5): DVKVTQSSRYLVKRTGEKVFLECVQDMDHENMFWYRQDPGLGLRLIYFSYDVKMKEKGDIPEGYSVSREKKERFSLILESASTNQTSMYLCASGLAGRTQETQYFGPGTRLLVL.

The rearrangement links TRBV18 to TRBJ1-2; TRBD1 is a possible D gene (5 bases). Germline V gene lookup returns CDR1 KGHSH and CDR2 LQKENI. The CDR3 is made up of 13 amino acids. Trimming took 3 bases from V and 4 from J, leaving 9 bases between them. The CDR3 protein is CASSPTDSYGYTF. For the CDR3, the DNA is TGTGCCAGCTCACCGACAGATTCCTATGGCTACACCTTC.

This clone was seen more than once but under ten times. This chain connects TRBV6-5 to TRBJ1-1; tentatively, D is TRBD1 (5 bases). Germline V CDR1 and CDR2: MNHEY, SVGAGI. The CDR3 loop spans 11 amino acids. With 10 bases removed from V and 7 bases from J, the gap between germline ends came to 13 bases. Here the CDR3 DNA reads TGTGCCATTTTGACAGCTTATGAAGCTTTCTTT. Translation gives CAILTAYEAFF.

This chain connects TRBV9 to TRBJ2-7, with D possibly matching TRBD2 (5 bases). The CDR3 loop spans 14 amino acids. V dropped 3 bases and J dropped 4 bases, with 14 bases sitting between them. The germline CDR1 and CDR2 sequences are SGDLS and YYNGEE. The CDR3 region has the DNA TGTGCCAGCAGCGGAGGAGAGGGAAGATACGAGCAGTACTTC. It codes for CASSGGEGRYEQYF.

V and J are TRBV30 and TRBJ1-5; 7 bases match TRBD1. The CDR3 loop spans 16 amino acids. Germline V gene lookup returns CDR1 GTSNPN and CDR2 SVGIG (reference sequence). The trim removed 0 bases at V and 1 base at J, leaving 6 bases unmatched. The CDR3 reads CAWSVETGRSNQPQHF. The DNA of the CDR3 is TGTGCCTGGAGTGTGGAGACAGGGAGGAGCAATCAGCCCCAGCATTTT. The full variable domain, rest sourced from reference TRBV30 and TRBJ1-5, is SQTIHQWPATLVQPVGSPLSLECTVEGTSNPNLYWYRQAAGRGLQLLFYSVGIGQISSEVPQNLSASRPQDRQFILSSKKLLLSDSGFYLCAWSVETGRSNQPQHFGDGTRLSIL.

The gene calls are TRBV11-2 and TRBJ2-5; D is possibly TRBD1 (6 bases). The CDR3 totals 16 residues. The ends were cut back, 2 bases at V and 6 bases at J, with 19 bases in the middle. Germline V gene data show CDR1 as SGHAT and CDR2 as FQNNGV. CDR3 sequence (DNA): TGTGCCAGCAGCTTACGTGACAGGATAACAACAAAGACCCAGTACTTC. Its protein product is CASSLRDRITTKTQYF.

V and J are TRBV10-3 and TRBJ2-7; the D is unclear. V was cut by 2 bases and J by 4 bases, with 6 bases left in between. Germline V gene data show CDR1 as ENHRY and CDR2 as SYGVKD. The CDR3 loop spans 12 amino acids. The DNA of the CDR3 is TGTGCCATCAGTGAGATTAAATACGAGCAGTACTTC. It translates to CAISEIKYEQYF.

This clone came up a few times. J is TRBJ2-5 and V is TRBV4-2, with D possibly being TRBD2 (5 bases). The end of the DNA is better explained by TRBJ2-7, so the J call may be wrong. The CDR3 loop spans 15 amino acids. CDR1 and CDR2 from the germline V gene are LGHNA and YNFKEQ. CDR3 protein: CASSPTGNADYEQYF. DNA for the CDR3: TGTGCCAGCAGCCCAACGGGGAACGCGGACTACGAGCAGTACTTC.

The rearrangement uses TRBV19 and TRBJ2-2; 8 nucleotides match TRBD1. The CDR3 is made up of 15 amino acids. The junction had 10 bases not matched to a gene; V was cut back by 10 bases and J by 3 bases. Per the germline V gene, CDR1 is LNHDA and CDR2 is SQIVND (reference sequence). The CDR3 spells CATRDSTGDTGELFF. DNA of the CDR3: TGTGCCACTCGGGACTCGACAGGGGACACCGGGGAGCTGTTTTTT. Using reference TRBV19 and TRBJ2-2 for the parts outside the CDR3, the full variable domain is DGGITQSPKYLFRKEGQNVTLSCEQNLNHDAMYWYRQDPGQGLRLIYYSQIVNDFQKGDIAEGYSVSREKKESFPLTVTSAQKNPTAFYLCATRDSTGDTGELFFGEGSRLTVL.

This clone was detected only a few times. CDR3 sequence (DNA): TGTGCCAGCAGCTCGCTGGGACTAGAGACCGACGAGCAGTACTTC. Amino acid sequence: CASSSLGLETDEQYF. This chain connects TRBV7-9 to TRBJ2-7; 8 positions match TRBD2. Germline V gene data show CDR1 as SEHNR and CDR2 as FQNEAQ (reference sequence). The V and J ends lost 4 bases and 5 bases, in that order; junction bases with no gene match: 10. This CDR3 contains 15 residues.

The chain combines TRBV2 with TRBJ1-1, with a weak D call TRBD1 (5 bases). Germline V CDR1 and CDR2: SNHLY, FYNNEI. The CDR3 is made up of 13 amino acids. V gave up 6 bases and J gave up 1 base, with 9 bases separating them. The CDR3 loop reads CASSRVPNTEAFF. CDR3 DNA: TGTGCCAGCAGCAGGGTCCCGAACACTGAAGCTTTCTTT. Using reference TRBV2 and TRBJ1-1 for the parts outside the CDR3, the full variable domain is EPEVTQTPSHQVTQMGQEVILRCVPISNHLYFYWYRQILGQKVEFLVSFYNNEISEKSEIFDDQFSVERPDGSNFTLKIRSTKLEDSAMYFCASSRVPNTEAFFGQGTRLTVV.

The chain couples TRBV18 to TRBJ1-3; D possibly corresponds to TRBD1 (5 bases). Germline-derived CDR1 and CDR2 are KGHSH and LQKENI. V was cut by 2 bases and J by 0 bases, with 11 bases left in between. The CDR3 length is 16 residues. The CDR3 coding sequence is TGTGCCAGCTCACCAAAATCGACAGACTCTGGAAACACCATATATTTT. Translated: CASSPKSTDSGNTIYF.

A note on this clone: The same CDR3 arises from other DNA sequences in this sample as well. The chain joins TRBV5-1 to TRBJ2-7; TRBD2 matches 14 bases. The CDR3 sequence is 14 residues long. The J segment lost 6 bases and the V segment lost 4 bases, leaving 3 bases of the junction unmatched. CDR1 and CDR2 from the germline V gene are SGHRS and YFSETQ. The CDR3 nucleotides read TGCGCCAGCAGCCGACTAGCGGGAGGGGGCGAGCAGTACTTC. Translating gives CASSRLAGGGEQYF.

This clone came up a few times. V is TRBV14 and J is TRBJ2-2; TRBD2 matches at 11 bases. CDR3 size: 21 residues. Germline V gene lookup returns CDR1 SGHDN and CDR2 FVKESK. The ends lost 4 bases at V and 0 bases at J; junction bases unmatched: 16. The CDR3 spells CASSLRARLAGLFANTGELFF. The CDR3 DNA is TGTGCCAGCAGCCTAAGAGCCCGACTAGCGGGACTTTTCGCGAACACCGGGGAGCTGTTTTTT.

This clone was picked up a small number of times. The V and J genes are TRBV6-5 and TRBJ1-1; D is undetermined. This CDR3 has 15 amino acids. The germline V gene encodes CDR1 MNHEY and CDR2 SVGAGI. V was clipped by 0 bases and J by 2 bases, with 10 bases between them. CDR3: CASSYSTFANTEAFF. CDR3 in DNA: TGTGCCAGCAGTTACTCGACTTTTGCTAACACTGAAGCTTTCTTT.

The V call is TRBV11-2, the J call TRBJ2-5; 7 positions match TRBD2. This CDR3 region has 14 residues. The junction had 2 bases not matched to a gene; V was cut back by 2 bases and J by 2 bases. Germline V gene lookup returns CDR1 SGHAT and CDR2 FQNNGV. CDR3 residues: CASSLRREQETQYF. The CDR3 nucleotides are TGTGCCAGCAGCTTAAGGCGGGAGCAAGAGACCCAGTACTTC. Full variable domain (missing parts from reference TRBV11-2 and TRBJ2-5): EAGVAQSPRYKIIEKRQSVAFWCNPISGHATLYWYQQILGQGPKLLIQFQNNGVVDDSQLPKDRFSAERLKGVDSTLKIQPAKLEDSAVYLCASSLRREQETQYFGPGTRLLVL.

This clone showed up just a few times. For the CDR3, the DNA is TGTGCCAGCAGCTTAGGGGGTGGACTAGCGGGGGGCCGGGGAGAGACCCAGTACTTC. The encoded protein is CASSLGGGLAGGRGETQYF. This chain links TRBV7-2 with TRBJ2-5; TRBD2 agrees at 14 bases. This CDR3 spans 19 amino acids. The V gene's germline CDR1 is SGHTA and CDR2 FQGNSA. V shed 1 base and J 4 bases; nucleotides not matched to a gene: 11.

V usage is TRBV2 and J usage is TRBJ2-5; 9 bases map to TRBD2. The tail of the sequence fits TRBJ2-7 better, so the J call may be wrong. The CDR3 has 13 residues. Germline CDR1 is SNHLY and CDR2 is FYNNEI. CDR3 residues: CASSLAGNCEQYF. CDR3 bases: TGTGCCAGCAGTCTAGCGGGGAACTGCGAGCAGTACTTC.

This clone was picked up a small number of times. The V gene is TRBV27, the J gene TRBJ2-7; TRBD2 aligns across 12 bases. V shed 0 bases and J 2 bases; nucleotides not matched to a gene: 2. Germline lookup yields CDR1 MNHEY and CDR2 SMNVEV (reference sequence). The CDR3 runs to 16 residues. DNA for the CDR3: TGTGCCAGCAGTTTATCTCTAGCGGGAGGGACCTACGAGCAGTACTTC. Translated: CASSLSLAGGTYEQYF.

The sample holds a few counts of this clone. The genes are TRBV7-2 and TRBJ1-2, with D perhaps TRBD1 (6 bases). The CDR3 runs to 12 residues. Trimming shortened V by 3 bases and J by 13 bases, and 15 bases separated the two germline ends. In germline, CDR1 is SGHTA, CDR2 FQGNSA. Here the CDR3 DNA reads TGTGCCAGCAGCTTCATGCAGGGGTCCGCCACCTTC. It translates to CASSFMQGSATF. Supplemented by reference TRBV7-2 and TRBJ1-2, the full variable domain reads GAGVSQSPSNKVTEKGKDVELRCDPISGHTALYWYRQSLGQGLEFLIYFQGNSAPDKSGLPSDRFSAERTGGSVSTLTIQRTQQEDSAVYLCASSFMQGSATFGSGTRLTVV.

In this sample, this clone turned up a few times. The CDR3 loop is CASSLDGGSNQPQHF. The CDR3 bases are TGCGCCAGCAGCTTGGACGGGGGTAGCAATCAGCCCCAGCATTTT. V is TRBV5-1 and J is TRBJ1-5, with D perhaps matching TRBD1 (5 bases). The CDR3 has 15 amino acids. Trimming pared 0 bases from V and 0 bases from J, leaving 7 bases between. Germline loops: CDR1 SGHRS, CDR2 YFSETQ.

This clone was observed a handful of times. V and J are TRBV28 and TRBJ2-3, with TRBD2 matching over 9 bases. The CDR3 runs 16 residues. V dropped 2 bases and J dropped 8; count of bases not matched to a gene: 11. Germline V lookup: CDR1 MDHEN, CDR2 SYDVKM. The CDR3 coding sequence is TGTGCCAGCAGTTTAGACGCGGGAGGGCCAACTAGTACGCAGTATTTT. Translated, it gives CASSLDAGGPTSTQYF.